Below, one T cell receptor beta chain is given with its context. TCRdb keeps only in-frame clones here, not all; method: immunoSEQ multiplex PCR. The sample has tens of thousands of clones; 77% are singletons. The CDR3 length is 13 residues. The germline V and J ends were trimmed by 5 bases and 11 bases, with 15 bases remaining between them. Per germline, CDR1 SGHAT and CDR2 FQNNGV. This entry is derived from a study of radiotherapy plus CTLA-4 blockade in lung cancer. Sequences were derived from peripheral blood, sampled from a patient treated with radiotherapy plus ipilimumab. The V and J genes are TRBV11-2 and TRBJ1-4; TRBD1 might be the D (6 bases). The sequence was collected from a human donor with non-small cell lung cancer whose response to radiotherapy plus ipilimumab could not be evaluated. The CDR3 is CASSQGQRDKLFF. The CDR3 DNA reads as TGTGCCAGCAGCCAAGGACAGCGTGATAAACTGTTTTTT.